The 7 T cell receptor beta chains given below trace back to one sample, sequenced in a study of chemoradiotherapy in HPV16-positive cancers. TCRdb's table, derived via immunoSEQ multiplex PCR, lists solely in-frame clones and lacks some. Among fewer than 8,000 clones listed, 75% to 90% were seen once. The sample here was tumor tissue, taken from a patient who underwent chemoradiotherapy. All receptors come from a human donor with HPV-associated anogenital cancer.

V is TRBV5-1 and J is TRBJ2-5; D not resolved. Judging by the DNA end, TRBJ2-7 fits better; the J call may be wrong. The V gene's germline CDR1 is SGHRS and CDR2 YFSETQ. This CDR3 is 13 amino acids long. The CDR3 loop is CASSPPSPYEQYF. CDR3 sequence (DNA): TGCGCCAGCAGCCCACCGTCTCCCTACGAGCAGTACTTC.

The chain joins TRBV27 to TRBJ2-2; 7 bases fit TRBD1. Germline trimming cut 5 bases from V and 6 bases from J; bases unmatched to any gene: 3. The germline CDR1 and CDR2 sequences are MNHEY and SMNVEV (reference sequence). The CDR3 has 13 residues. This CDR3 reads CASSKRGPGELFF. The CDR3 region has the DNA TGTGCCAGCAGTAAGAGGGGGCCCGGGGAGCTGTTTTTT.

This clone turned up a few times. A read error may produce the germline difference seen at one junction end. The chain employs TRBV6-5 and TRBJ2-2; D may be TRBD2 (5 bases). CDR3 length equals 14 residues. The germline gives CDR1 MNHEY, CDR2 SVGAGI. CDR3 sequence: CASSYSKTITTYIF. The CDR3 coding sequence is TGTGCCAGCAGTTACTCGAAGACTATCACAACATATATATTT.

The CDR3 DNA reads as TGTGCCAGCAGCTTAACAGGGGGGTTTGAAAAACTGTTTTTT. Translated, it gives CASSLTGGFEKLFF. The chain carries TRBV11-2 and TRBJ1-4; 8 bases fit TRBD1. Germline loops: CDR1 SGHAT, CDR2 FQNNGV. The CDR3 covers 14 residues. Unmatched junction bases numbered 3, after V lost 2 bases and J lost 7 bases.

This chain connects TRBV7-8 to TRBJ1-1; tentatively, D is TRBD1 (5 bases). V was clipped by 8 bases and J by 1 base, with 14 bases between them. Germline V gene lookup returns CDR1 SGHVS and CDR2 FQNEAQ. The CDR3 loop spans 14 amino acids. CDR3 sequence (DNA): TGTGCCAGCGGGGTTTCAACAGGGAACACTGAAGCTTTCTTT. Residues: CASGVSTGNTEAFF.

The rearrangement uses TRBV10-1 and TRBJ2-1; 8 bases line up with TRBD1. The CDR3 is 13 amino acids. V was pared by 3 bases and J by 16 bases, with 11 bases of the junction left unmatched. The germline V gene has CDR1 WNHNN and CDR2 SYGVQD (reference sequence). The chain's CDR3 is CASSDIRRDRTFF. The CDR3 nucleotides read TGCGCCAGCAGTGATATTCGCCGGGACAGGACTTTCTTC.

The V gene is TRBV2, the J gene TRBJ2-1, with 8 bases matching TRBD2. The V and J ends lost 8 bases and 7 bases, in that order; junction bases with no gene match: 10. The CDR3 length is 14 residues. Germline CDR1 is SNHLY and CDR2 is FYNNEI. CDR3 nucleotides: TGTGCCAGCGTCGGTAGCGGGAATTTGAATGAGCAGTTCTTC. Its protein product is CASVGSGNLNEQFF.